A single sample is the source of the 23 T cell receptor beta chains below, sequenced in a study of T cells in Graves' hyperthyroidism and ophthalmopathy. Regions amplified from RNA transcripts were the TCR beta CDR3 regions. TCR CDR3 underwent first-round RT-PCR with the HTBI primer set. From the multiplex PCR reads, TCRdb called clonotypes with MiXCR, one entry per CDR3 protein. The data contain 400,000 to 500,000 distinct CDR3 sequences, roughly an eighth of them seen just once; the ten biggest clones take up 5.3%. Sequencing was done on a sample of blood. The receptors here all came from a woman between 18 and 29 years old with Graves' hyperthyroidism.

This clonotype was counted only a few times. The J gene is TRBJ2-1, the V gene TRBV20-1; possible D gene TRBD2, 7 bases. There are 13 residues in the CDR3. Per the germline V gene, CDR1 is DFQATT and CDR2 is SNEGSKA (reference sequence). The V end was cut by 5 bases, the J end by 5 bases, with 13 bases between. In DNA, the CDR3 is TGCAGTGCTGAGGGGGGGGGCCACAATGAGCAGTTCTTC. Encoded protein: CSAEGGGHNEQFF.

This clonotype showed up many times. The chain joins TRBV12-3 or TRBV12-4 to TRBJ2-5; 7 bases agree with TRBD1. CDR3 length: 13 amino acids. Losses at the gene ends were 6 bases for V and 4 bases for J; bases not matched to a gene: 5. CDR3 DNA: TGTGCCAGCAGGACAGGGAGCCCAGAGACCCAGTACTTC. It encodes CASRTGSPETQYF.

Concerning this clonotype: Lacking the conserved final phenylalanine or tryptophan, this CDR3 likely reflects a read error. The chain joins TRBV20-1 to TRBJ2-1; D possibly matches TRBD1 or TRBD2 (5 bases each). The V and J ends lost 3 bases and 4 bases respectively, with 13 bases between them. Germline CDR1 is DFQATT and CDR2 is SNEGSKA (reference sequence). The CDR3 length is 14 residues. In nucleotides, the CDR3 is TGCAGTGCTAGGAGAGGGGCAAGTTACAATGAGCAGTTCTGC. Its translation: CSARRGASYNEQFC.

This sequence joins TRBV14 and TRBJ2-7; 7 bases match TRBD2. Germline V CDR1 and CDR2: SGHDN, FVKESK. V lost 3 bases, J lost 1 base, and 9 bases stayed unmatched. This CDR3 spans 16 amino acids. This CDR3 is CASSQASGIPSYEQYF. In DNA, the CDR3 is TGTGCCAGCAGCCAGGCGAGCGGGATCCCATCCTACGAGCAGTACTTC.

The gene calls are TRBV10-3 and TRBJ2-1; TRBD1 aligns across 8 bases. V gave up 4 bases and J gave up 10 bases; unmatched junction bases: 12. The CDR3 has 15 amino acids. CDR1 and CDR2 from the germline V gene are ENHRY and SYGVKD. CDR3 in amino acids: CAISGVRTGPGEQFF. Here the CDR3 DNA reads TGTGCCATCAGTGGTGTCCGGACAGGGCCCGGGGAGCAGTTCTTC.

This clonotype occurred many times. J is TRBJ2-7 and V is TRBV12-3 or TRBV12-4, with 7 bases that match TRBD1. The CDR3 is 17 amino acids. V was clipped by 5 bases and J by 1 base; unmatched bases: 14. The CDR3 sequence: CASSPEVGTAASYEQYF. In nucleotides, the CDR3 is TGTGCCAGCAGTCCCGAGGTGGGGACAGCTGCATCCTACGAGCAGTACTTC.

This clonotype was observed a handful of times. The gene calls are TRBV4-2 and TRBJ2-7; D remains ambiguous. From germline, CDR1 is LGHNA and CDR2 YNFKEQ. The germline V and J ends were trimmed by 1 base and 4 bases, with 20 bases remaining between them. The CDR3 is 17 amino acids. CDR3 coding DNA: TGTGCCAGCAGCCAAGGGTTGTCGGCTAGACCCTTATACGAGCAGTACTTC. Its protein product is CASSQGLSARPLYEQYF.

This clonotype was picked up many times. The chain joins TRBV30 to TRBJ2-3, with unresolved D. The V end lost 1 base, the J end lost 1 base, and 3 bases lay between the germline ends. CDR1 and CDR2 (germline): GTSNPN, SVGIG (reference sequence). This CDR3 is built from 12 residues. Here the CDR3 reads CAWSGGTDTQYF. In DNA, the CDR3 is TGTGCCTGGAGTGGAGGCACAGATACGCAGTATTTT.

The chain is built from TRBV20-1 and TRBJ2-1, with 12 bases that match TRBD2. J gave up 2 bases and V 7 bases, and 9 bases lay outside the gene matches. The CDR3 contains 16 residues. Germline CDR1 and CDR2: DFQATT and SNEGSKA (reference sequence). CDR3 bases: TGCAGTGTAGCTAGCGGGAGGGATAACGCCTACAATGAGCAGTTCTTC. Its translation: CSVASGRDNAYNEQFF.

This clonotype was found many times. The CDR3 DNA reads as TGCAGCGTTGTGGGACAGATGAACACTGAAGCTTTCTTT. It translates to CSVVGQMNTEAFF. The rearrangement links TRBV29-1 to TRBJ1-1; 7 positions match TRBD1. The CDR3 consists of 13 residues. J lost 0 bases, V lost 4 bases, and 2 bases had no gene match. Germline loops: CDR1 SQVTM, CDR2 ANQGSEA.

The rearrangement links TRBV10-2 to TRBJ2-7; unclear D gene. Germline loops: CDR1 WSHSY, CDR2 SAAADI. With 3 bases removed from V and 6 bases from J, the gap between germline ends came to 6 bases. The CDR3 totals 11 residues. CDR3 amino acids: CASSERSEQYF. DNA of the CDR3: TGCGCCAGCAGTGAACGATCCGAGCAGTACTTC.

Many counts were recorded for this clonotype. The chain has TRBV7-2 and TRBJ2-3; D is undetermined. CDR3 size: 13 residues. CDR1 and CDR2 from the germline V gene are SGHTA and FQGNSA. V lost 1 base and J lost 4, with 6 bases in between. CDR3 DNA: TGTGCCAGCAGCTTAGGGCAGGCAGATACGCAGTATTTT. Translation: CASSLGQADTQYF.

J is TRBJ2-4 and V is TRBV6-2 or TRBV6-3; D is unclear. V shed 6 bases and J shed 7 bases, with 19 bases lying between them. CDR1 and CDR2 (germline): MNHEY, SVGEGT. This CDR3 has 15 residues. The DNA of the CDR3 is TGTGCCAGCAGCTTGGGGTCCCTGGGGAAGAACATTCAGTACTTC. It yields the protein CASSLGSLGKNIQYF.

This chain joins TRBV4-1 and TRBJ2-2; 11 bases agree with TRBD2. CDR1 is MGHRA and CDR2 is YSYEKL in the germline V gene. This CDR3 region has 18 residues. V lost 3 bases, J lost 4 bases, and 10 bases stayed unmatched. CDR3 sequence: CASSQPLAGGRITGELFF. For the CDR3, the DNA is TGCGCCAGCAGCCAGCCCCTAGCGGGAGGCCGAATCACCGGGGAGCTGTTTTTT.

This clonotype was seen at least ten times. The rearrangement joins TRBV6-1 to TRBJ1-5; the D is unclear. V lost 4 bases and J lost 4, with 8 bases in between. Looked up from germline, CDR1 is MNHNS and CDR2 is SASEGT. The CDR3 sequence is 13 residues long. The CDR3 coding sequence is TGTGCCAGCAGTGTCCACAGTAATCAGCCCCAGCATTTT. Protein: CASSVHSNQPQHF.

This clonotype was detected only a few times. The chain links TRBV5-5 to TRBJ1-2; TRBD1 might be the D (6 bases). The CDR3 is made up of 16 amino acids. CDR1 and CDR2 from the germline V gene are SGHKS and YYEKEE (reference sequence). With 0 bases removed from V and 8 bases from J, the gap between germline ends came to 20 bases. As DNA, the CDR3 is TGTGCCAGCAGCTTGGAAGGGGGGCTACTTCCGAGAGGCTACACCTTC. Translation gives CASSLEGGLLPRGYTF. The full variable domain, in which reference TRBV5-5 and TRBJ1-2 provide the parts outside the CDR3, is DAGVTQSPTHLIKTRGQQVTLRCSPISGHKSVSWYQQVLGQGPQFIFQYYEKEERGRGNFPDRFSARQFPNYSSELNVNALLLGDSALYLCASSLEGGLLPRGYTFGSGTRLTVV.

This clonotype was counted many times. CDR3 sequence: CASSPDRVDYGYTF. The DNA of the CDR3 is TGTGCCAGCAGTCCGGACAGGGTGGACTATGGCTACACCTTC. V and J are TRBV28 and TRBJ1-2, with 8 bases that match TRBD1. V was pared by 5 bases and J by 3 bases, with 5 bases of the junction left unmatched. The CDR3 totals 14 residues. CDR1 is MDHEN, CDR2 SYDVKM, per germline.

This clonotype has only a few counts. This chain joins TRBV25-1 and TRBJ1-1; D gene uncertain. This CDR3 region has 16 residues. The V and J ends lost 6 bases and 1 base respectively, with 18 bases between them. Germline V gives CDR1 MGHDK, CDR2 SYGVNS. CDR3 DNA: TGTGCCAGCAGGACCGGCCGGCAGGCAGGGAACACTGAAGCTTTCTTT. Protein product: CASRTGRQAGNTEAFF. Based on the CDR3 plus reference TRBV25-1 and TRBJ1-1, the full variable domain is EADIYQTPRYLVIGTGKKITLECSQTMGHDKMYWYQQDPGMELHLIHYSYGVNSTEKGDLSSESTVSRIRTEHFPLTLESARPSHTSQYLCASRTGRQAGNTEAFFGQGTRLTVV.

The rearrangement uses TRBV3-1 and TRBJ2-2; TRBD1 is a possible D gene (6 bases). Per germline, CDR1 LGHDT and CDR2 YNNKEL (reference sequence). Trimming cost V 2 bases and J 4 bases, with 8 bases left between them. The CDR3 consists of 14 residues. The CDR3 DNA reads TGTGCCAGCAGCCAATGGGACACCACCGGGGAGCTGTTTTTT. Translated: CASSQWDTTGELFF.

V and J are TRBV5-4 and TRBJ1-2; D may be TRBD1 (5 bases). Trimming cost V 4 bases and J 0 bases, with 16 bases left between them. Per germline, CDR1 SGHNT and CDR2 YYREEE (reference sequence). The CDR3 has 16 residues. CDR3 sequence: CASSPIDRDTNYGYTF. The DNA of the CDR3 is TGTGCCAGCAGCCCTATCGACAGAGACACTAACTATGGCTACACCTTC.

The chain couples TRBV27 to TRBJ2-7; maybe TRBD2 (6 bases). In germline, CDR1 is MNHEY, CDR2 SMNVEV (reference sequence). CDR3 length equals 17 residues. The V end lost 9 bases, the J end lost 0 bases, and 24 bases lay between the germline ends. DNA for the CDR3: TGTGCCAGTAAGAGGAGAGAAGCGGGCGGCAACTCCTACGAGCAGTACTTC. It specifies CASKRREAGGNSYEQYF.

This clonotype has at least ten counts. The chain carries TRBV30 and TRBJ1-2; TRBD1 agrees at 7 bases. The CDR3 loop spans 15 amino acids. Germline V lookup: CDR1 GTSNPN, CDR2 SVGIG (reference sequence). Unmatched junction bases numbered 11, after V lost 3 bases and J lost 4 bases. CDR3: CAWRRTTGVSYGYTF. CDR3 in DNA: TGTGCCTGGAGGAGAACAACAGGGGTGAGCTATGGCTACACCTTC.

This sequence joins TRBV15 and TRBJ1-4; 8 nucleotides line up with TRBD1. Germline values: CDR1 LNHNV, CDR2 YYDKDF (reference sequence). Unmatched junction bases numbered 2, after V lost 0 bases and J lost 5 bases. The CDR3 spans 15 residues. DNA for the CDR3: TGTGCCACCAGCAGAGAGGACAGGGACAATGAAAAACTGTTTTTT. Translating it yields CATSREDRDNEKLFF.